The 14 T cell receptor beta chains reported below all come from one sample, sequenced in a study of immune evolution from preneoplasia to lung adenocarcinoma. Method: immunoSEQ multiplex PCR; TCRdb's copy keeps in-frame clones and lacks some. The data show some 11,000 clones, more than 65% seen once. The sequenced material came from FFPE minimally invasive lung adenocarcinoma tissue. Every receptor here comes from a person aged 70 to 79 with lung adenocarcinoma.

The chain recombines TRBV2 with TRBJ1-1; no definite D call. This CDR3 is built from 13 residues. Germline V gene lookup returns CDR1 SNHLY and CDR2 FYNNEI. V lost 7 bases and J 4 bases, leaving 13 bases between the germline ends. CDR3 region: CASKKEESTEAFF. CDR3 sequence (DNA): TGTGCCAGCAAGAAGGAAGAGTCCACTGAAGCTTTCTTT.

The rearrangement uses TRBV9 and TRBJ1-5; D might be TRBD1 (6 bases). The CDR3 runs to 12 residues. Germline V CDR1 and CDR2: SGDLS, YYNGEE. V was clipped by 0 bases and J by 10 bases, with 8 bases between them. In DNA, the CDR3 is TGTGCCAGCAGCGTAGAAGGGGGTCCCCAGCATTTT. Its translation is CASSVEGGPQHF.

CDR3 coding DNA: TGTGCCAGCAGCAGGGGGCCTGATGGCTACACCTTC. Encoded protein: CASSRGPDGYTF. The V call is TRBV27, the J call TRBJ1-2; 8 bases line up with TRBD1. The CDR3 contains 12 residues. V was pared by 6 bases and J by 6 bases, with 3 bases of the junction left unmatched. The V gene's germline CDR1 is MNHEY and CDR2 SMNVEV (reference sequence).

The chain links TRBV11-2 to TRBJ1-2; D might be TRBD1 (6 bases). V lost 0 bases, J lost 4 bases, and 12 bases lay in between. The CDR3 loop spans 15 amino acids. The germline CDR1 and CDR2 sequences are SGHAT and FQNNGV. CDR3 in DNA: TGTGCCAGCAGCTTAGACACAGGGAGGAGCTATGGCTACACCTTC. Protein sequence: CASSLDTGRSYGYTF.

This clone appeared once. CDR3 protein: CASSFWRRETQYF. CDR3 coding DNA: TGTGCCAGCAGTTTCTGGCGTCGAGAGACCCAGTACTTC. The V gene is TRBV28, the J gene TRBJ2-5; D is uncertain. The CDR3 consists of 13 residues. The V and J ends lost 3 bases and 4 bases respectively, with 9 bases between them. Germline assignment: CDR1 MDHEN and CDR2 SYDVKM.

V usage is TRBV10-3 and J usage is TRBJ1-2; TRBD1 might be the D (5 bases). The germline gives CDR1 ENHRY, CDR2 SYGVKD. The CDR3 covers 13 residues. The germline V and J ends were trimmed by 2 bases and 9 bases, with 13 bases remaining between them. The CDR3 sequence is CAISEGQGSSYTF. CDR3 in DNA: TGTGCCATCAGTGAGGGGCAGGGAAGTAGCTACACCTTC.

The CDR3 spells CASSQADRHGELFF. The CDR3 region has the DNA TGCGCCAGCAGCCAAGCAGACAGACACGGGGAGCTGTTTTTT. This chain joins TRBV4-1 and TRBJ2-2; D perhaps matches TRBD1 (5 bases). The germline CDR1 and CDR2 sequences are MGHRA and YSYEKL. This CDR3 comprises 14 residues. V was clipped by 1 base and J by 7 bases, with 10 bases between them.

The CDR3 DNA reads TGTGCCACCAGCAGAGATCGGGGTATTGGGGTAGCTTTCTTT. It specifies CATSRDRGIGVAFF. The chain employs TRBV15 and TRBJ1-1; D gene uncertain. The V gene lost 0 bases and the J gene lost 10 bases, with 15 bases spanning the gap. The CDR3 is made up of 14 amino acids. Germline assignment: CDR1 LNHNV and CDR2 YYDKDF (reference sequence). Full variable domain (remainder filled in from reference TRBV15 and TRBJ1-1): DAMVIQNPRYQVTQFGKPVTLSCSQTLNHNVMYWYQQKSSQAPKLLFHYYDKDFNNEADTPDNFQSRRPNTSFCFLDIRSPGLGDTAMYLCATSRDRGIGVAFFGQGTRLTVV.

This chain joins TRBV18 and TRBJ1-4, with D maybe TRBD1 (6 bases). The CDR3 has 15 amino acids. Trimming took off 3 bases at V and 7 bases at J, with 15 bases between the two ends. Germline CDR1 KGHSH, CDR2 LQKENI. The CDR3 sequence: CASSPQGIVSEKLFF. The CDR3 DNA reads as TGTGCCAGCTCACCGCAGGGGATCGTAAGTGAAAAACTGTTTTTT.

DNA for the CDR3: TGTGCCAGCAGCTTAGCAGAGACAGGGATCTACGAGCAGTACTTC. Translating gives CASSLAETGIYEQYF. The chain has TRBV7-6 and TRBJ2-7, with 7 nucleotides matching TRBD1. CDR1 is SGHVS and CDR2 is FNYEAQ in the germline V gene. CDR3 length: 15 amino acids. V trimming: 0 bases; J trimming: 3 bases; junction bases outside the gene matches: 5.

A few counts support this clone. The chain uses TRBV7-9 and TRBJ2-2; D uncertain. Germline CDR1 and CDR2: SEHNR and FQNEAQ (reference sequence). The CDR3 consists of 11 residues. V was shortened by 9 bases and J by 6 bases, with 8 bases between the two germline ends. The CDR3 protein is CARSNSGELFF. For the CDR3, the DNA is TGTGCCAGATCAAACTCCGGGGAGCTGTTTTTT.

The chain couples TRBV2 to TRBJ1-1; tentatively, D is TRBD1 (6 bases). The germline gives CDR1 SNHLY, CDR2 FYNNEI. The CDR3 spans 15 residues. V lost 6 bases and J 0 bases, leaving 14 bases between the germline ends. This chain's CDR3 is CASRWQRGVNTEAFF. The CDR3, as DNA: TGTGCCAGCAGGTGGCAGAGGGGGGTGAACACTGAAGCTTTCTTT.

The chain combines TRBV11-2 with TRBJ2-3; D uncertain. Germline V lookup: CDR1 SGHAT, CDR2 FQNNGV. Trimming shortened V by 5 bases and J by 6 bases, and 6 bases separated the two germline ends. CDR3 length: 11 residues. CDR3 loop: CASSRRDTQYF. Written as DNA, the CDR3 is TGTGCCAGCAGCCGCAGGGATACGCAGTATTTT.

The rearrangement links TRBV5-1 to TRBJ2-5; 7 bases map to TRBD1. J was trimmed by 2 bases and V by 4 bases; bases with no gene match: 8. Germline V CDR1 and CDR2: SGHRS, YFSETQ. The CDR3 has 15 amino acids. The CDR3 here is CASSHPTTGQETQYF. CDR3 sequence (DNA): TGCGCCAGCAGCCACCCAACGACAGGGCAAGAGACCCAGTACTTC. Full variable domain (outside the CDR3, taken from reference TRBV5-1 and TRBJ2-5): KAGVTQTPRYLIKTRGQQVTLSCSPISGHRSVSWYQQTPGQGLQFLFEYFSETQRNKGNFPGRFSGRQFSNSRSEMNVSTLELGDSALYLCASSHPTTGQETQYFGPGTRLLVL.